The 17 T cell receptor beta chains below all came from one sample that was sequenced in a study of blood T cell repertoires in COVID-19. TCRdb keeps only in-frame clones here, not all; method: immunoSEQ multiplex PCR. Of some 200,000 clones listed, roughly 88% are singletons. The specimen was peripheral blood. The receptors come from a man aged 50-60 years with active or convalescent COVID-19.

The chain joins TRBV27 to TRBJ1-2, with TRBD1 matching 10 bases. This CDR3 is built from 16 residues. CDR1 MNHEY and CDR2 SMNVEV come from the germline V gene (reference sequence). Unmatched junction bases numbered 8, after V lost 3 bases and J lost 4 bases. CDR3 coding DNA: TGTGCCAGCAGTTTGGATTTAGGGACAGGGGTCTATGGCTACACCTTC. It yields the protein CASSLDLGTGVYGYTF.

This clone came up a few times. This chain links TRBV9 with TRBJ2-1; TRBD2 aligns across 9 bases. V was pared by 0 bases and J by 7 bases, with 8 bases of the junction left unmatched. Germline V CDR1 and CDR2: SGDLS, YYNGEE. The CDR3 consists of 16 residues. The CDR3 loop is CASSVVLAGPHNEQFF. CDR3 in DNA: TGTGCCAGCAGCGTAGTGCTAGCGGGGCCTCATAATGAGCAGTTCTTC.

The V gene is TRBV6-5, the J gene TRBJ2-5; 10 bases fit TRBD1. This CDR3 spans 13 amino acids. V lost 6 bases to trimming and J lost 4 bases; unmatched junction nucleotides: 2. From germline, CDR1 is MNHEY and CDR2 SVGAGI. DNA of the CDR3: TGTGCCAGCAGACGGACAGGGGGAGAGACCCAGTACTTC. Translating it yields CASRRTGGETQYF.

The V call is TRBV7-3, the J call TRBJ1-6, with 7 bases lining up with TRBD1. Germline trimming cut 1 base from V and 7 bases from J; bases unmatched to any gene: 7. CDR3 size: 16 residues. CDR1 and CDR2 (germline): SGHTA, FQGTGA. CDR3: CASSLMGRGANSPLHF. The CDR3 region has the DNA TGTGCCAGCAGCTTAATGGGCAGGGGGGCGAATTCACCCCTCCACTTT.

The chain links TRBV6-5 to TRBJ1-4; D not resolved. This CDR3 spans 14 amino acids. The V end lost 3 bases, the J end lost 10 bases, and 15 bases lay between the germline ends. From germline, CDR1 is MNHEY and CDR2 SVGAGI. The DNA for the CDR3 is TGTGCCAGCAGTTATGTTCTAACCGGTGGAAAACTGTTTTTT. Amino acids: CASSYVLTGGKLFF.

This clone has only a few counts. The chain uses TRBV19 and TRBJ1-5; no definite D call. CDR3 size: 15 residues. The germline V gene encodes CDR1 LNHDA and CDR2 SQIVND (reference sequence). Trimming pared 3 bases from V and 0 bases from J, leaving 9 bases between. The CDR3 DNA reads as TGTGCCAGTAGTATGTTGGCAGATAGCAATCAGCCCCAGCATTTT. It specifies CASSMLADSNQPQHF.

This chain joins TRBV6-2 or TRBV6-3 and TRBJ2-7; D is perhaps TRBD2 (6 bases). Trimming pared 2 bases from V and 3 bases from J, leaving 8 bases between. The CDR3 has 13 amino acids. CDR1 MNHEY and CDR2 SVGEGT come from the germline V gene. DNA of the CDR3: TGTGCCAGCAGTTACCCGGGGGTCTACGAGCAGTACGTC. This codes for CASSYPGVYEQYV.

The rearrangement uses TRBV21-1 and TRBJ1-3; the D call TRBD1 from the table was never checked on the DNA. TRBV21-1 is deemed a pseudogene. The CDR3 spans 17 residues. CDR3 nucleotide sequence: TGTGCCAGCAGCAAATGGGGAACAGGCGTCTCTGGAAACACCATATATTTT. This encodes CASSKWGTGVSGNTIYF.

This clone was seen once. The chain uses TRBV27 and TRBJ2-1, with D possibly being TRBD2 (5 bases). Trimming left V 5 bases short and J 7 bases short, with 15 bases between. This CDR3 is 14 amino acids long. CDR1 is MNHEY, CDR2 SMNVEV, per germline (reference sequence). This CDR3 is CASSPSGMWNEQFF. The CDR3 DNA is TGTGCCAGCAGTCCCTCGGGGATGTGGAATGAGCAGTTCTTC.

The V call is TRBV24-1, the J call TRBJ2-7, with TRBD1 identical over 8 bases. Trimming removed 4 bases from V and 2 bases from J; junction bases left unmatched: 6. In germline, CDR1 is KGHDR, CDR2 SFDVKD. The CDR3 extends over 15 amino acids. The CDR3 DNA sequence: TGTGCCACCAGTGAACCAGACAGGGGTCCCTACGAGCAGTACTTC. Translation gives CATSEPDRGPYEQYF.

V and J are TRBV6-5 and TRBJ2-7; TRBD2 might be the D (5 bases). Looked up from germline, CDR1 is MNHEY and CDR2 is SVGAGI. Trimming left V 2 bases short and J 2 bases short, with 10 bases between. CDR3 length: 14 amino acids. The CDR3 reads CASSYRGLAYEQYF. Here the CDR3 DNA reads TGTGCCAGCAGTTACCGCGGGCTGGCCTACGAGCAGTACTTC.

The chain carries TRBV12-3 or TRBV12-4 and TRBJ2-7; 9 bases agree with TRBD2. This CDR3 region has 13 residues. The J segment lost 4 bases and the V segment lost 3 bases, leaving 1 base of the junction unmatched. CDR3 bases: TGTGCCAGCAGTTTCGCGGGAGGGTACGAGCAGTACTTC. Protein: CASSFAGGYEQYF.

The V call is TRBV5-6, the J call TRBJ1-6, with 8 bases matching TRBD1. V shed 1 base, J shed 9 bases, and the junction held 6 bases outside the gene matches. The CDR3 loop spans 15 amino acids. CDR1 is SGHDT and CDR2 is YYEEEE in the germline V gene. This CDR3 is CASSLWQGAGSPLHF. In DNA, the CDR3 is TGTGCCAGCAGCTTGTGGCAGGGGGCCGGTTCACCCCTCCACTTT.

This clone was observed a single time. This sequence joins TRBV7-3 and TRBJ2-2, with TRBD1 matching over 10 bases. Trimming cost V 1 base and J 2 bases; bases outside gene matches: 19. The CDR3 runs to 22 residues. Germline CDR1 SGHTA, CDR2 FQGTGA. CDR3 bases: TGTGCCAGCAGCTTAAGTCCATTAGTGGGGGACAGGGGATTTCACAACACCGGGGAGCTGTTTTTT. Amino acids: CASSLSPLVGDRGFHNTGELFF.

V gene TRBV7-2 combines with J gene TRBJ2-3; the match to TRBD2 covers 11 bases. Germline CDR1 reads SGHTA; CDR2 reads FQGNSA. The CDR3 is 15 residues long. V dropped 3 bases and J dropped 5; count of bases not matched to a gene: 4. The CDR3 loop reads CASSFLAGGRDTQYF. As DNA, the CDR3 is TGTGCCAGCAGCTTCCTAGCGGGAGGTCGAGATACGCAGTATTTT.

The rearrangement joins TRBV28 to TRBJ2-4; 7 bases align to TRBD1. The V gene end was trimmed by 6 bases and the J gene end by 2 bases; junction bases not matched to a gene: 7. The CDR3 length is 15 residues. CDR1 MDHEN and CDR2 SYDVKM come from the germline V gene. The CDR3 nucleotides read TGTGCCAGCAGCCCCCACAGGGGTACCAAAAACATTCAGTACTTC. This translates into CASSPHRGTKNIQYF.

The V gene is TRBV18, the J gene TRBJ1-2; 8 nucleotides line up with TRBD1. CDR1 is KGHSH, CDR2 LQKENI, per germline. CDR3 length equals 16 residues. V lost 3 bases, J lost 4 bases, and 10 bases stayed unmatched. DNA for the CDR3: TGTGCCAGCTCACCGACTTCGGACAGGGTGGGCTATGGCTACACCTTC. It is translated as CASSPTSDRVGYGYTF.